What follows is one T cell receptor beta chain and its context. What it binds is not known. This sample was included in a study of yellow fever vaccine responses in identical twins. Study-level points and caveats: Reported findings indicate that twins' vaccine T cell responses seemed partially convergent, partially personalized.

V was cut by 8 bases and J by 0 bases, with 13 bases left in between. CDR1 is MNHNS, CDR2 SASEGT, per germline. The CDR3 totals 15 residues. TCRdb reanalysed the RT-PCR reads using MiXCR and keeps one entry per CDR3 protein. There are about 17,000 distinct CDR3 sequences in the sample; around 70% occur only once, and roughly 2% lies in the top ten. The TCR sequence derives from a woman between 18 and 29 years old who received the yellow fever vaccine. Sequences were derived from T cells from blood (PBMCs), unsorted or a sorted subset (not recorded which), sampled before or after yellow fever vaccination (not recorded which). This chain links TRBV6-1 with TRBJ1-4; D ambiguous. The CDR3 DNA follows: TGTGCCAGCCGGCCAGCGGATGCAACTAATGAAAAACTGTTTTTT. Its translation is CASRPADATNEKLFF.